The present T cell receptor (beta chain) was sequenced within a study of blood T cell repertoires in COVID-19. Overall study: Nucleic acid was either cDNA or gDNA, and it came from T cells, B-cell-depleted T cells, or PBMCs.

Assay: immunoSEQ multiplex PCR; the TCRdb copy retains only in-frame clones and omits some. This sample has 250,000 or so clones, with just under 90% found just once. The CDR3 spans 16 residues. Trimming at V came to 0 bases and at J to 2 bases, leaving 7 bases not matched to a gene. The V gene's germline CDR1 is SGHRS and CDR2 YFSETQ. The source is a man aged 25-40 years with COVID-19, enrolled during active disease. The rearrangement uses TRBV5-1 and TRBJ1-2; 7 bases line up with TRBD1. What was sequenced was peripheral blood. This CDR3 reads CASSLASPQGNYGYTF. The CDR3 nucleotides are TGCGCCAGCAGCTTGGCCTCACCACAGGGGAACTATGGCTACACCTTC.